The 31 T cell receptor beta chains below come from one sample, sequenced in a study of early T cells in non-severe SARS-CoV-2 infection. TCRdb re-called the 5' RACE reads through MiXCR, storing one row per CDR3 protein. This table holds some 26,000 distinct CDR3 sequences, more than 4.5% found once. Sequences were obtained from whole blood. Every receptor here comes from an adult who was a healthcare worker with PCR-confirmed SARS-CoV-2 infection or an uninfected control (not recorded which).

V and J are TRBV21-1 and TRBJ2-3; the table names TRBD2, a call not compared with the DNA. TRBV21-1 is given as a pseudogene. The CDR3 is made up of 15 amino acids. The CDR3 DNA reads TGTGCCAGCACCCCGGGACTCCCAAGAAGGGATACGCAGTATTTT. This translates into CASTPGLPRRDTQYF.

This clonotype was detected only a few times. The V and J genes are TRBV29-1 and TRBJ2-5, with a weak D call TRBD1 (6 bases). CDR1 is SQVTM, CDR2 ANQGSEA, per germline. V was shortened by 8 bases and J by 3 bases, with 13 bases between the two germline ends. The length of the CDR3 is 12 residues. The CDR3 bases are TGCAGCTCACGGGCAGGGGAAGAGACCCAGTACTTC. Its protein product is CSSRAGEETQYF. Full variable domain (rest looked up from reference TRBV29-1 and TRBJ2-5): SAVISQKPSRDICQRGTSLTIQCQVDSQVTMMFWYRQQPGQSLTLIATANQGSEATYESGFVIDKFPISRPNLTFSTLTVSNMSPEDSSIYLCSSRAGEETQYFGPGTRLLVL.

This clonotype qualifies as medium-sized (0.01 to 0.1%). The chain carries TRBV28 and TRBJ1-1; unclear D gene. The germline V gene has CDR1 MDHEN and CDR2 SYDVKM. The CDR3 sequence is 12 residues long. V shed 10 bases and J shed 6 bases, with 15 bases lying between them. This chain's CDR3 is CAISRIGAEAFF. The CDR3 DNA reads as TGTGCCATCTCCAGAATAGGAGCTGAAGCTTTCTTT.

The chain has TRBV20-1 and TRBJ1-3, with TRBD1 identical over 7 bases. In germline, CDR1 is DFQATT, CDR2 SNEGSKA (reference sequence). The CDR3 covers 16 residues. Trimming took 4 bases from V and 2 from J; bases not matched to a gene: 11. For the CDR3, the DNA is TGCAGTGCTATAACCGGGACAGCCGTTACTGGAAACACCATATATTTT. Translation gives CSAITGTAVTGNTIYF.

This clonotype was seen a handful of times. The chain is built from TRBV20-1 and TRBJ2-7, with unresolved D. Germline V CDR1 and CDR2: DFQATT, SNEGSKA (reference sequence). Deletions cut 3 bases from V and 3 bases from J, with 12 bases between. CDR3 size: 13 residues. Written as DNA, the CDR3 is TGCAGTGCTAGCCAGCCCAGTGTCTACGAGCAGTACTTC. It translates to CSASQPSVYEQYF.

This clonotype appeared many times. The gene calls are TRBV5-1 and TRBJ2-7; 11 bases are shared with TRBD2. The CDR3 spans 14 residues. Germline values: CDR1 SGHRS, CDR2 YFSETQ. The trim removed 3 bases at V and 4 bases at J, leaving 3 bases unmatched. The chain's CDR3 is CASSSTSGGYEQYF. The CDR3 region has the DNA TGCGCCAGCAGCTCCACTAGCGGGGGTTACGAGCAGTACTTC.

This clonotype was detected many times. The V call is TRBV11-2, the J call TRBJ1-2, with 8 bases fitting TRBD1. With 0 bases clipped from V and 4 bases from J, the junction kept 10 bases outside the gene matches. Germline assignment: CDR1 SGHAT and CDR2 FQNNGV. The CDR3 loop spans 17 amino acids. CDR3 region: CASSLDGTGQVTYGYTF. The CDR3 nucleotides are TGTGCCAGCAGCTTAGATGGTACGGGACAGGTGACCTATGGCTACACCTTC. Filled out from reference TRBV11-2 and TRBJ1-2, the complete variable domain reads EAGVAQSPRYKIIEKRQSVAFWCNPISGHATLYWYQQILGQGPKLLIQFQNNGVVDDSQLPKDRFSAERLKGVDSTLKIQPAKLEDSAVYLCASSLDGTGQVTYGYTFGSGTRLTVV.

This clonotype appeared many times. V gene TRBV11-2 combines with J gene TRBJ2-1, with D possibly TRBD2 on 6 matching bases. V lost 2 bases and J lost 10, with 15 bases in between. Germline V gene lookup returns CDR1 SGHAT and CDR2 FQNNGV. The CDR3 sequence is 14 residues long. In DNA, the CDR3 is TGTGCCAGCAGCTTATTGTTGCGGGAAGGAGAGCAGTTCTTC. Amino acid sequence: CASSLLLREGEQFF.

This clonotype was counted many times. The chain links TRBV20-1 to TRBJ2-7; no firm D call. Germline V gene sequence: CDR1 DFQATT, CDR2 SNEGSKA (reference sequence). This CDR3 region has 12 residues. Trimming removed 6 bases from V and 4 bases from J, with 13 bases in between. DNA for the CDR3: TGCAGTGCCATCCTGCTGGGGTACGAGCAGTACTTC. Residues: CSAILLGYEQYF.

The chain employs TRBV2 and TRBJ2-7, with TRBD2 identical over 11 bases. Germline V gene data show CDR1 as SNHLY and CDR2 as FYNNEI. Unmatched junction bases numbered 6, after V lost 5 bases and J lost 6 bases. CDR3 length: 14 amino acids. The CDR3 nucleotides are TGTGCCAGCAGTACGACCGGGACTAGCGGCGAGCAGTACTTC. As protein: CASSTTGTSGEQYF.

The V and J genes are TRBV18 and TRBJ1-5; 11 bases agree with TRBD1. The germline V gene encodes CDR1 KGHSH and CDR2 LQKENI. The J segment lost 4 bases and the V segment lost 6 bases, leaving 11 bases of the junction unmatched. This CDR3 is 17 amino acids long. The CDR3 here is CASSTRDRGFPNQPQHF. Written as DNA, the CDR3 is TGTGCCAGCTCTACTCGGGACAGGGGGTTTCCAAATCAGCCCCAGCATTTT.

This clonotype has only a few counts. V and J are TRBV4-2 and TRBJ2-3; a weak D match, TRBD1 (5 bases). Germline V gene sequence: CDR1 LGHNA, CDR2 YNFKEQ. Trimming removed 2 bases from V and 5 bases from J, with 17 bases in between. There are 16 residues in the CDR3. CDR3 nucleotide sequence: TGTGCCAGCAGCCAAACAGGCCCCGGCGGTGGAGATACGCAGTATTTT. Translating gives CASSQTGPGGGDTQYF.

CDR3 protein: CSVAPGQAKGDYGYTF. CDR3 sequence (DNA): TGCAGCGTTGCTCCGGGACAGGCTAAAGGGGACTATGGCTACACCTTC. The chain employs TRBV29-1 and TRBJ1-2; 8 bases line up with TRBD1. The V segment lost 4 bases and the J segment 3 bases; nucleotides outside the gene matches: 13. Germline lookup yields CDR1 SQVTM and CDR2 ANQGSEA. This CDR3 comprises 16 residues.

V gene TRBV19 combines with J gene TRBJ2-7; D remains unclear. CDR1 is LNHDA and CDR2 is SQIVND in the germline V gene (reference sequence). The CDR3 covers 11 residues. V was cut by 11 bases and J by 2 bases, with 10 bases left in between. CDR3 sequence: CADCQTYEQYF. The CDR3 region has the DNA TGTGCCGACTGCCAGACCTACGAGCAGTACTTC.

This clonotype was counted ten times or more. The chain couples TRBV4-1 to TRBJ2-7; 9 nucleotides align to TRBD1. Per the germline V gene, CDR1 is MGHRA and CDR2 is YSYEKL. The CDR3 has 17 residues. After removal of 2 bases from V and 3 bases from J, the junction contained 11 bases not matched to a gene. The DNA for the CDR3 is TGCGCCAGCAGCCAAATCGCAGGACAGGGGACTTTCTACGAGCAGTACTTC. This codes for CASSQIAGQGTFYEQYF.

About this clonotype: This may be a read error: a much more frequent sequence differs by one nucleotide. The chain uses TRBV29-1 and TRBJ2-2, with D unclear. Germline V gene sequence: CDR1 SQVTM, CDR2 ANQGSEA. Trimming shortened V by 6 bases and J by 1 base, and 12 bases separated the two germline ends. CDR3 length: 14 amino acids. CDR3 residues: CSVTGRMNTGELFF. In DNA, the CDR3 is TGCAGCGTGACCGGACGGATGAACACCGGGGAGCTGTTTTTT.

This clonotype was counted at least ten times. The chain carries TRBV20-1 and TRBJ2-5, with D possibly being TRBD1 (6 bases). V shed 6 bases and J shed 4 bases, with 12 bases lying between them. There are 12 residues in the CDR3. The germline V gene has CDR1 DFQATT and CDR2 SNEGSKA (reference sequence). The CDR3 loop reads CSAMTGGETQYF. The CDR3 DNA reads TGCAGTGCCATGACAGGAGGAGAGACCCAGTACTTC.

V usage is TRBV5-1 and J usage is TRBJ2-2; D uncertain. CDR1 is SGHRS and CDR2 is YFSETQ in the germline V gene. The CDR3 has 16 residues. The V end was cut by 1 base, the J end by 0 bases, with 10 bases between. The CDR3: CASSLTRNPNTGELFF. CDR3 nucleotide sequence: TGCGCCAGCAGCTTGACCAGAAACCCGAACACCGGGGAGCTGTTTTTT.

This clonotype was observed at least ten times. J is TRBJ2-7 and V is TRBV7-8, with TRBD1 matching over 9 bases. J was trimmed by 1 base and V by 1 base; bases with no gene match: 2. There are 15 residues in the CDR3. CDR1 is SGHVS and CDR2 is FQNEAQ in the germline V gene. The CDR3 sequence is CASSLVQGASYEQYF. The CDR3 nucleotides are TGTGCCAGCAGCTTAGTACAGGGGGCTTCCTACGAGCAGTACTTC.

There are a few counts of this clonotype. The chain carries TRBV28 and TRBJ2-3, with 10 bases that match TRBD2. Trimming cost V 5 bases and J 0 bases; bases outside gene matches: 11. This CDR3 is 18 amino acids long. Per the germline V gene, CDR1 is MDHEN and CDR2 is SYDVKM. CDR3 sequence (DNA): TGTGCCAGCAGTCTCGGACTAGCGGAGCAAACCAGCACAGATACGCAGTATTTT. It yields the protein CASSLGLAEQTSTDTQYF.

This clonotype occurred many times. The chain employs TRBV5-1 and TRBJ1-2; 8 positions match TRBD1. Germline V gives CDR1 SGHRS, CDR2 YFSETQ. The ends lost 4 bases at V and 4 bases at J; junction bases unmatched: 6. The CDR3 loop spans 14 amino acids. For the CDR3, the DNA is TGCGCCAGCAGCACTTCCGACAGGGGCTATGGCTACACCTTC. Translation: CASSTSDRGYGYTF.

At least ten counts were recorded for this clonotype. This chain uses TRBV19 with TRBJ2-1; the match to TRBD2 covers 12 bases. The CDR3 has 17 residues. V lost 6 bases to trimming and J lost 3 bases; unmatched junction nucleotides: 9. CDR1 is LNHDA and CDR2 is SQIVND in the germline V gene (reference sequence). For the CDR3, the DNA is TGTGCCAGTAGGCCAGATACTAGCGGGAGGCTCTACAATGAGCAGTTCTTC. Its translation is CASRPDTSGRLYNEQFF. The variable domain in full, with the rest retrieved from reference TRBV19 and TRBJ2-1, is DGGITQSPKYLFRKEGQNVTLSCEQNLNHDAMYWYRQDPGQGLRLIYYSQIVNDFQKGDIAEGYSVSREKKESFPLTVTSAQKNPTAFYLCASRPDTSGRLYNEQFFGPGTRLTVL.

This clonotype has just a few counts. At one end the junction does not follow the germline gene, possibly because of a read error. The CDR3 region is CASGLGQAAAFF. The CDR3 nucleotides read TGTGCTAGTGGATTGGGACAGGCCGCGGCTTTCTTT. The chain joins TRBV12-5 to TRBJ1-1, with 8 bases aligning to TRBD1. The CDR3 runs 12 residues. Germline V CDR1 and CDR2: LGHNT, FRNRAP.

This clonotype was seen a few times. This chain joins TRBV9 and TRBJ2-7; D uncertain. The CDR3 spans 13 residues. V dropped 0 bases and J dropped 4 bases, with 8 bases sitting between them. Germline loops: CDR1 SGDLS, CDR2 YYNGEE. CDR3 loop: CASSVEVGYEQYF. CDR3 in DNA: TGTGCCAGCAGCGTAGAGGTTGGGTACGAGCAGTACTTC.

This clonotype was observed at least ten times. V is TRBV12-3 or TRBV12-4 and J is TRBJ1-3; 8 bases fit TRBD1. Trimming cost V 5 bases and J 1 base; bases outside gene matches: 4. The length of the CDR3 is 15 residues. In DNA form, the CDR3 reads TGTGCCAGCAGTCTCAGGGGGCTTTCTGGAAACACCATATATTTT. Its protein product is CASSLRGLSGNTIYF.

This clonotype was detected a few times. This rearrangement joins TRBV7-2 to TRBJ2-7, with D hard to call. From germline, CDR1 is SGHTA and CDR2 FQGNSA. V dropped 3 bases and J dropped 3 bases, with 9 bases sitting between them. This CDR3 spans 13 amino acids. The chain's CDR3 is CASSLVDVYEQYF. Written as DNA, the CDR3 is TGTGCCAGCAGCTTGGTCGACGTCTACGAGCAGTACTTC. Full variable domain (missing parts from reference TRBV7-2 and TRBJ2-7): GAGVSQSPSNKVTEKGKDVELRCDPISGHTALYWYRQSLGQGLEFLIYFQGNSAPDKSGLPSDRFSAERTGGSVSTLTIQRTQQEDSAVYLCASSLVDVYEQYFGPGTRLTVT.

This chain joins TRBV10-2 and TRBJ1-2; perhaps TRBD1 as D (6 bases). Trimming removed 3 bases at V and 3 bases at J, with 8 bases between. The CDR3 contains 13 residues. CDR1 and CDR2 from the germline V gene are WSHSY and SAAADI. CDR3 bases: TGCGCCAGCAGTGAAGGACAGTACTATGGCTACACCTTC. Translation: CASSEGQYYGYTF.

The chain employs TRBV18 and TRBJ2-3; D remains unclear. Per germline, CDR1 KGHSH and CDR2 LQKENI. CDR3 length: 13 amino acids. V was trimmed by 5 bases and J by 0 bases, leaving 6 bases between them. CDR3 region: CASSSQSTDTQYF. CDR3 DNA: TGTGCCAGCTCATCACAGAGCACAGATACGCAGTATTTT.

By share, this clonotype ranks as medium-sized (0.01 to 0.1%). The chain uses TRBV18 and TRBJ1-1; TRBD1 is a possible D gene (5 bases). Germline assignment: CDR1 KGHSH and CDR2 LQKENI. The V and J ends lost 3 bases and 6 bases respectively, with 11 bases between them. This CDR3 region has 13 residues. The CDR3, as DNA: TGTGCCAGCTCACCCGGAGCCAGGGCTGAAGCTTTCTTT. This codes for CASSPGARAEAFF.

By share of the sample, this clonotype is medium-sized. The chain joins TRBV12-3 or TRBV12-4 to TRBJ1-1, with a tentative D call TRBD1 (6 bases). With 6 bases removed from V and 1 base from J, the gap between germline ends came to 9 bases. The CDR3 runs 13 residues. DNA for the CDR3: TGTGCCAGCAGCTTGACAGGGAACACTGAAGCTTTCTTT. It codes for CASSLTGNTEAFF.

This clonotype came up a few times. This chain connects TRBV7-2 to TRBJ2-7; TRBD1 is a possible D gene (6 bases). This CDR3 is 13 amino acids long. V was cut by 3 bases and J by 4 bases, with 10 bases left in between. CDR1 is SGHTA, CDR2 FQGNSA, per germline. As DNA, the CDR3 is TGTGCCAGCAGCTTCGCAGGGGTATACGAGCAGTACTTC. As protein: CASSFAGVYEQYF.